The sequence of this T cell receptor beta chain was determined in a study of blood T cell repertoires in COVID-19. Study context: Some COVID-19 samples were acute and others convalescent; all came from the United States, Italy and Spain. T cells, B-cell-depleted T cells, or PBMCs supplied cDNA or gDNA.

The CDR3 is 13 amino acids. Trimming shortened V by 6 bases and J by 7 bases, and 16 bases separated the two germline ends. CDR1 and CDR2 from the germline V gene are SQVTM and ANQGSEA. Some clones are missing from TCRdb's copy, which holds only in-frame ones; the method was immunoSEQ multiplex PCR. Of more than 150,000 clones detected, about three quarters appear once; the ten largest clones hold 26%. The TCR originated in a woman aged 70-85 years with acute or convalescent COVID-19. The sample taken for sequencing was peripheral blood. J is TRBJ2-1 and V is TRBV29-1, with D possibly TRBD2 on 6 matching bases. As DNA, the CDR3 is TGCAGCGTGGGACTCCAAAAGGGGAATGAGCAGTTCTTC. It encodes CSVGLQKGNEQFF.